Listed here are 13 T cell receptor beta chains from one sample, sequenced in a study of blood T cell repertoires in COVID-19. This table comes from immunoSEQ multiplex PCR, and its TCRdb copy is limited to in-frame clones, with some not included. The table has roughly 230,000 clones, 85% to 90% seen once. Sequencing was done on a sample of peripheral blood. The receptors originated from a middle-aged woman who had recovered from COVID-19.

The chain has TRBV5-6 and TRBJ2-2; TRBD2 agrees at 8 bases. This CDR3 has 16 amino acids. J lost 5 bases, V lost 0 bases, and 6 bases had no gene match. CDR1 is SGHDT and CDR2 is YYEEEE in the germline V gene. The CDR3 nucleotides read TGTGCCAGCAGCTTGGGGCGGCGGGGGGCAACCGGGGAGCTGTTTTTT. It encodes CASSLGRRGATGELFF. Using reference TRBV5-6 and TRBJ2-2 for the parts outside the CDR3, the full variable domain is DAGVTQSPTHLIKTRGQQVTLRCSPKSGHDTVSWYQQALGQGPQFIFQYYEEEERQRGNFPDRFSGHQFPNYSSELNVNALLLGDSALYLCASSLGRRGATGELFFGEGSRLTVL.

This chain joins TRBV28 and TRBJ2-1; 11 nucleotides agree with TRBD1. Trimming took 9 bases from V and 4 from J; bases not matched to a gene: 5. This CDR3 spans 14 amino acids. CDR1 and CDR2 (germline): MDHEN, SYDVKM. CDR3 DNA: TGTGCCAGTAACCGGGACAGGGGGTACAATGAGCAGTTCTTC. Amino acids: CASNRDRGYNEQFF. Complete variable domain (other parts from reference TRBV28 and TRBJ2-1): DVKVTQSSRYLVKRTGEKVFLECVQDMDHENMFWYRQDPGLGLRLIYFSYDVKMKEKGDIPEGYSVSREKKERFSLILESASTNQTSMYLCASNRDRGYNEQFFGPGTRLTVL.

The chain couples TRBV9 to TRBJ2-3; D possibly corresponds to TRBD1 (5 bases). Germline V gene lookup returns CDR1 SGDLS and CDR2 YYNGEE. This CDR3 spans 15 amino acids. V was pared by 0 bases and J by 6 bases, with 14 bases between. CDR3 amino acids: CASSVGQLNGDTQYF. As DNA, the CDR3 is TGTGCCAGCAGCGTAGGACAGTTGAACGGGGATACGCAGTATTTT.

The V and J genes are TRBV9 and TRBJ2-3; 10 bases match TRBD2. V lost 4 bases to trimming and J lost 1 base; unmatched junction nucleotides: 6. This CDR3 has 16 amino acids. CDR1 and CDR2 from the germline V gene are SGDLS and YYNGEE. CDR3 in amino acids: CASSSTGTSGTDTQYF. In DNA, the CDR3 is TGTGCCAGCAGCTCAACCGGGACTAGCGGCACAGATACGCAGTATTTT.

The chain couples TRBV24-1 to TRBJ1-3; D uncertain. Germline CDR1 reads KGHDR; CDR2 reads SFDVKD. The ends were cut back, 2 bases at V and 3 bases at J, with 10 bases in the middle. This CDR3 has 15 residues. The CDR3 region has the DNA TGTGCCACCAGTGATTCCCGACAAGGTGGAAACACCATATATTTT. It specifies CATSDSRQGGNTIYF.

This chain links TRBV25-1 with TRBJ2-6; tentative D call: TRBD1 (6 bases). V was trimmed by 3 bases and J by 13 bases, leaving 16 bases between them. This CDR3 is built from 14 residues. Per the germline V gene, CDR1 is MGHDK and CDR2 is SYGVNS. In DNA, the CDR3 is TGTGCCAGCAGTGAGACAGGCCAGGGGAAAGTCCTGACTTTC. This translates into CASSETGQGKVLTF. Complete variable domain (other parts from reference TRBV25-1 and TRBJ2-6): EADIYQTPRYLVIGTGKKITLECSQTMGHDKMYWYQQDPGMELHLIHYSYGVNSTEKGDLSSESTVSRIRTEHFPLTLESARPSHTSQYLCASSETGQGKVLTFGAGSRLTVL.

The chain links TRBV20-1 to TRBJ2-7; D may be TRBD2 (6 bases). This CDR3 comprises 13 residues. V was pared by 3 bases and J by 2 bases, with 11 bases between. From germline, CDR1 is DFQATT and CDR2 SNEGSKA (reference sequence). The CDR3: CSASGGGTYEQYF. The CDR3 nucleotides are TGCAGTGCTAGTGGTGGAGGGACCTACGAGCAGTACTTC.

The CDR3 sequence is CASSLSGGGRDTQYF. Written as DNA, the CDR3 is TGTGCCAGCAGTTTATCCGGCGGGGGCAGAGATACGCAGTATTTT. This chain joins TRBV28 and TRBJ2-3; possibly TRBD2 for D (7 bases). The ends were cut back, 1 base at V and 5 bases at J, with 13 bases in the middle. The CDR3 is 15 residues long. The germline CDR1 and CDR2 sequences are MDHEN and SYDVKM.

This rearrangement joins TRBV7-3 to TRBJ2-3; a possible D gene is TRBD2 (6 bases). Germline loops: CDR1 SGHTA, CDR2 FQGTGA. CDR3 length: 14 amino acids. With 2 bases removed from V and 2 bases from J, the gap between germline ends came to 8 bases. The CDR3: CASSLGGVTDTQYF. The CDR3 DNA is TGTGCCAGCAGCTTAGGCGGGGTCACAGATACGCAGTATTTT.

The chain uses TRBV6-1 and TRBJ2-3; TRBD1 matches 9 bases. Germline values: CDR1 MNHNS, CDR2 SASEGT. This CDR3 comprises 15 residues. Unmatched junction bases numbered 4, after V lost 3 bases and J lost 3 bases. The CDR3 protein is CASSEGTGLTDTQYF. The CDR3 DNA follows: TGTGCCAGCAGTGAGGGGACAGGGCTTACAGATACGCAGTATTTT.

The count of this clone is one. The genes are TRBV5-1 and TRBJ2-2; TRBD2 is a possible D gene (6 bases). Per germline, CDR1 SGHRS and CDR2 YFSETQ. This CDR3 has 16 residues. V gave up 1 base and J gave up 2 bases, with 12 bases separating them. CDR3 sequence: CASSLFGGDNTGELFF. The DNA of the CDR3 is TGCGCCAGCAGCTTGTTTGGAGGGGATAACACCGGGGAGCTGTTTTTT.

The chain employs TRBV9 and TRBJ2-3, with 8 nucleotides matching TRBD2. The CDR3 runs 15 residues. V was clipped by 0 bases and J by 4 bases; unmatched bases: 4. Germline CDR1 and CDR2: SGDLS and YYNGEE. CDR3 sequence (DNA): TGTGCCAGCAGCGTAGACGGGAGGGCCGCAGATACGCAGTATTTT. Translated, it gives CASSVDGRAADTQYF.

This chain connects TRBV15 to TRBJ2-4, with a weak D call TRBD2 (6 bases). The V end was cut by 0 bases, the J end by 9 bases, with 12 bases between. This CDR3 region has 14 residues. From germline, CDR1 is LNHNV and CDR2 YYDKDF (reference sequence). CDR3 in DNA: TGTGCCACCAGCAGAGATTCCGGGGGTAGCATTCAGTACTTC. This codes for CATSRDSGGSIQYF.